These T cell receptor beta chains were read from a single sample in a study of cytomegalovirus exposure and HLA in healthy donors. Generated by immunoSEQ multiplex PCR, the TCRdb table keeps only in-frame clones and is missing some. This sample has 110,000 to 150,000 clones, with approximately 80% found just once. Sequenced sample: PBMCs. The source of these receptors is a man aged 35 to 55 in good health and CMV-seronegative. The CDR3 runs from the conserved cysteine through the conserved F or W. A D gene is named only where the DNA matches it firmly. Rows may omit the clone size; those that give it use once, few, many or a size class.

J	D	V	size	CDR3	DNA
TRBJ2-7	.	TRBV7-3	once	CASSLGAGPTNGYEQYF	TGTGCCAGCAGCTTAGGAGCGGGTCCCACGAACGGCTACGAGCAGTACTTC
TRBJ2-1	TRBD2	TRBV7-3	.	CASSLSRTSEGPNEQFF	TGTGCCAGCAGCTTAAGTCGGACTAGCGAAGGGCCTAATGAGCAGTTCTTC
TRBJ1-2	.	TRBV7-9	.	CASSSGGRFSANYGYTF	TGTGCCAGCAGCTCGGGGGGCAGGTTCTCGGCTAACTATGGCTACACCTTC
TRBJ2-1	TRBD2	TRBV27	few	CASSIRGGTFYNEQFF	TGTGCCAGCAGTATCCGCGGGGGGACGTTCTACAATGAGCAGTTCTTC
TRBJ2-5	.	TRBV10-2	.	CASGPTSRETQYF	TGCGCCAGCGGCCCGACTAGTCGGGAGACCCAGTACTTC
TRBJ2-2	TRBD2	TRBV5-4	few	CASTVAGANTGELFF	TGTGCCAGCACCGTAGCGGGTGCGAACACCGGGGAGCTGTTTTTT
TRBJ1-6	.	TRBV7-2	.	CASSEEYSSRSPLHF	TGTGCCAGCAGCGAAGAGTACAGTTCCCGTTCACCCCTCCACTTT
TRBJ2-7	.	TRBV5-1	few	CASSLATGSYEQYF	TGCGCCAGCAGCTTGGCCACAGGGAGCTACGAGCAGTACTTC
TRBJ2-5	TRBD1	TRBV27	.	CASSLDTGVGVTQYF	TGTGCCAGCAGTTTGGATACAGGGGTTGGAGTGACCCAGTACTTC
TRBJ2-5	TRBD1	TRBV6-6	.	CASRNITGAEQETQYF	TGTGCCAGCAGAAACATAACAGGGGCGGAACAAGAGACCCAGTACTTC
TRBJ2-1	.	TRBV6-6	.	CASGLSYNEQFF	TGTGCCAGCGGACTATCCTACAATGAGCAGTTCTTC
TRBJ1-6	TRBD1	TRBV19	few	CASTTGGYNSPLHF	TGTGCCAGTACCACAGGGGGCTATAATTCACCCCTCCACTTT
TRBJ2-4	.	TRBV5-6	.	CASSLGVAKNIQYF	TGTGCCAGCAGCTTGGGAGTAGCCAAAAACATTCAGTACTTC
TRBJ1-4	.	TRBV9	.	CASSSTREGATNEKLFF	TGTGCCAGCAGCTCAACCCGGGAGGGAGCAACTAATGAAAAACTGTTTTTT
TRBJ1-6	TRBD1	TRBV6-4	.	CASSESLDRRSPLHF	TGTGCCAGCAGTGAATCACTGGACAGGAGGTCACCCCTCCACTTT
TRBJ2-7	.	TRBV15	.	CATSRGYEQYF	TGTGCCACCAGCAGAGGTTACGAGCAGTACTTC
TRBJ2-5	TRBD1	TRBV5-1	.	CASSPTTGRETQYF	TGCGCCAGCAGCCCCACGACAGGGAGAGAGACCCAGTACTTC
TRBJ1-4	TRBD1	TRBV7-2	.	CASSLGTGSFNEKLFF	TGTGCCAGCAGCTTAGGGACAGGGAGTTTTAATGAAAAACTGTTTTTT
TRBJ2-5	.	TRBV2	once	CASSEQGGTGETQYF	TGTGCCAGCAGTGAACAGGGAGGTACGGGAGAGACCCAGTACTTC
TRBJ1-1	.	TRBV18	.	CASSPLVNMNTEAFF	TGTGCCAGCTCACCACTGGTCAACATGAACACTGAAGCTTTCTTT
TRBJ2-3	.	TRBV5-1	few	CASSLSPLTRTDTQYF	TGCGCCAGCAGCTTGTCCCCTCTAACCCGCACAGATACGCAGTATTTT
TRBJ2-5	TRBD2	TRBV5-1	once	CASSFASGGEETQYF	TGCGCCAGCAGCTTCGCTAGCGGGGGGGAAGAGACCCAGTACTTC
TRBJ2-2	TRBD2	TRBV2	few	CASSERLAGTNTGELFF	TGTGCCAGCAGTGAGAGACTAGCGGGTACGAACACCGGGGAGCTGTTTTTT
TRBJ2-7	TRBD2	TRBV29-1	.	CSVTAGGYEQYF	TGCAGCGTCACAGCGGGGGGGTACGAGCAGTACTTC
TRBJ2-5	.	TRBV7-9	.	CASSFGGGLGTQYF	TGTGCCAGCAGCTTCGGGGGAGGCTTGGGGACCCAGTACTTC
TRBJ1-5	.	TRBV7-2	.	CASSFPQGSNQPQHF	TGTGCCAGCAGCTTCCCACAGGGTAGCAATCAGCCCCAGCATTTT